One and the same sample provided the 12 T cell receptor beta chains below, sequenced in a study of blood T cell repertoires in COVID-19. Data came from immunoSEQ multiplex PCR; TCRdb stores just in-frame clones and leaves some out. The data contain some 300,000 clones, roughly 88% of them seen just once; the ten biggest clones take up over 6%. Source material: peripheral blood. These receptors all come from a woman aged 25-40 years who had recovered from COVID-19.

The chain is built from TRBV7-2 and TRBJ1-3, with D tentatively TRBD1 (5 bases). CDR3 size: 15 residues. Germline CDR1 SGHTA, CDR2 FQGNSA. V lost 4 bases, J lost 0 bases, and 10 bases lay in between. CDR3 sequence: CASSSDTYSGNTIYF. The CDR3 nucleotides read TGTGCCAGCAGCTCGGACACGTACTCTGGAAACACCATATATTTT.

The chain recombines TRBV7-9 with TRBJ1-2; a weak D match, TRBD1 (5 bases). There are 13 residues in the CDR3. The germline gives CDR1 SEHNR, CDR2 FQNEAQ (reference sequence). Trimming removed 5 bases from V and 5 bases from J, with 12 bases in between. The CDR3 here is CASSTTTAYGYTF. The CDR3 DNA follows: TGTGCCAGCAGCACGACGACAGCTTATGGCTACACCTTC. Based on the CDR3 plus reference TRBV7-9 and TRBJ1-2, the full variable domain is DTGVSQNPRHKITKRGQNVTFRCDPISEHNRLYWYRQTLGQGPEFLTYFQNEAQLEKSRLLSDRFSAERPKGSFSTLEIQRTEQGDSAMYLCASSTTTAYGYTFGSGTRLTVV.

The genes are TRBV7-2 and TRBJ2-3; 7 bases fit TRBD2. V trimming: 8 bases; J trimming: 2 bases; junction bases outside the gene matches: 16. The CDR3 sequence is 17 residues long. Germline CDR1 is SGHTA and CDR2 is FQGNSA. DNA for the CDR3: TGTGCCAGCGCCCGGTATCTAGCGGACGTAACCACAGATACGCAGTATTTT. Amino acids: CASARYLADVTTDTQYF.

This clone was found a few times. The CDR3 region is CASSTGQRTDTQYF. In nucleotides, the CDR3 is TGTGCCAGCTCTACCGGACAGCGAACAGATACGCAGTATTTT. The genes are TRBV28 and TRBJ2-3; possibly TRBD1 for D (6 bases). Germline V gives CDR1 MDHEN, CDR2 SYDVKM. Trimming took 8 bases from V and 3 from J, leaving 15 bases between them. This CDR3 is built from 14 residues.

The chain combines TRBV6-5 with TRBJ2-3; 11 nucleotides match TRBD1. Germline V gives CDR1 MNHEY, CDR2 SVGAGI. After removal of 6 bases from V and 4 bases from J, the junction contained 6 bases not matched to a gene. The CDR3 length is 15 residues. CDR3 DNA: TGTGCCAGCAGCACAAGGGGACAGGGGGCAGATACGCAGTATTTT. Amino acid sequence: CASSTRGQGADTQYF.

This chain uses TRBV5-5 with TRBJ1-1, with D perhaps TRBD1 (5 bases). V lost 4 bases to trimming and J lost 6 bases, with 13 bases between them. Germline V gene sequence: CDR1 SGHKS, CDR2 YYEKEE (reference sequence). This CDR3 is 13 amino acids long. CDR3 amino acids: CASSTQGNPEAFF. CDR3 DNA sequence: TGTGCCAGCAGCACCCAGGGTAACCCTGAAGCTTTCTTT. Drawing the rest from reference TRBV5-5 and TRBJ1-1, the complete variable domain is DAGVTQSPTHLIKTRGQQVTLRCSPISGHKSVSWYQQVLGQGPQFIFQYYEKEERGRGNFPDRFSARQFPNYSSELNVNALLLGDSALYLCASSTQGNPEAFFGQGTRLTVV.

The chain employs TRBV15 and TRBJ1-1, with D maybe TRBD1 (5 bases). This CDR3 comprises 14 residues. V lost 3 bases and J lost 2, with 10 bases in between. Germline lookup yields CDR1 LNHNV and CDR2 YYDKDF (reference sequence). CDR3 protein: CATSSPGINTEAFF. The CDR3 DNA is TGTGCCACCAGCAGTCCAGGGATTAACACTGAAGCTTTCTTT.

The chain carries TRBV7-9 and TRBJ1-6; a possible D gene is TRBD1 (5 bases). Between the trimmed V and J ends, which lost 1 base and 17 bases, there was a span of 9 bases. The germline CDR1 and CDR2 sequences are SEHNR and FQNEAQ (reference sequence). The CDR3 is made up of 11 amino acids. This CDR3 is CASSLEGPFHF. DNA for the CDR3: TGTGCCAGCAGCTTAGAGGGGCCCTTCCACTTT. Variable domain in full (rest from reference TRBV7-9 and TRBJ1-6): DTGVSQNPRHKITKRGQNVTFRCDPISEHNRLYWYRQTLGQGPEFLTYFQNEAQLEKSRLLSDRFSAERPKGSFSTLEIQRTEQGDSAMYLCASSLEGPFHFGNGTRLTVT.

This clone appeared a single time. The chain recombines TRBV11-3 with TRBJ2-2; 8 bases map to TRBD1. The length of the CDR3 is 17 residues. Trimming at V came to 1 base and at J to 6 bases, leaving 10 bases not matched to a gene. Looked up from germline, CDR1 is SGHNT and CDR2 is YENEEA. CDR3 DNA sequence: TGTGCCAGCAGCTTAGGATCGGGGACAGGAGTCCCCGGGGAGCTGTTTTTT. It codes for CASSLGSGTGVPGELFF.

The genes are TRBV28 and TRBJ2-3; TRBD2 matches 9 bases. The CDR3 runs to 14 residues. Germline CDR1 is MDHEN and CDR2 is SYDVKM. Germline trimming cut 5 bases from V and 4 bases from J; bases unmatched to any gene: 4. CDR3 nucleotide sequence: TGTGCCAGCAGTGCGGGGGGGCCTTCAGATACGCAGTATTTT. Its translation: CASSAGGPSDTQYF.

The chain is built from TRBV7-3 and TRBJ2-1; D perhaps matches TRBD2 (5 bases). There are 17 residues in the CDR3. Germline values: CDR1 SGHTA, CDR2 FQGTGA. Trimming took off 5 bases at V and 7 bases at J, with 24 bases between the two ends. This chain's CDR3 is CASSPRRGLGTRNEQFF. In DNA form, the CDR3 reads TGTGCCAGCAGCCCTAGGAGAGGGTTGGGAACTAGGAATGAGCAGTTCTTC.

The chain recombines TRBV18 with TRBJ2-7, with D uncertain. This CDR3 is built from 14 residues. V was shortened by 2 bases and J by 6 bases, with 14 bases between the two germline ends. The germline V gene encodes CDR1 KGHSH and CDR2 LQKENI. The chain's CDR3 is CASSPRMGPGEQYF. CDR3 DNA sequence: TGTGCCAGCTCACCAAGAATGGGCCCCGGCGAGCAGTACTTC.